Listed here are 30 T cell receptor beta chains from one sample, sequenced in a study of control samples from healthy donors and cancer patients. TCRdb's table, derived via immunoSEQ multiplex PCR, lists solely in-frame clones and lacks some. The repertoire holds some 51,000 clones, with approximately 86% as singletons. Source material: blood. The receptors originated from a man in his fifties in good health.

The chain combines TRBV12-3 or TRBV12-4 with TRBJ2-7; no reliable D call. Trimming removed 3 bases from V and 3 bases from J, with 6 bases in between. The CDR3 has 12 amino acids. Written as DNA, the CDR3 is TGTGCCAGCAGTTTTGACCTCTACGAGCAGTACTTC. Protein: CASSFDLYEQYF.

The chain employs TRBV27 and TRBJ2-5, with 8 bases lining up with TRBD2. The V gene's germline CDR1 is MNHEY and CDR2 SMNVEV (reference sequence). This CDR3 contains 13 residues. V dropped 7 bases and J dropped 5; count of bases not matched to a gene: 6. The CDR3 region is CASTGSGSETQYF. DNA of the CDR3: TGTGCCAGCACGGGGAGCGGGAGTGAGACCCAGTACTTC.

The sample holds a few counts of this clone. V usage is TRBV30 and J usage is TRBJ1-1; D is unclear. Between the trimmed V and J ends, which lost 0 bases and 3 bases, there was a span of 8 bases. Germline V gives CDR1 GTSNPN, CDR2 SVGIG (reference sequence). The CDR3 contains 13 residues. Written as DNA, the CDR3 is TGTGCCTGGAGTGTCGGAACTCACACTGAAGCTTTCTTT. Its translation: CAWSVGTHTEAFF.

The V call is TRBV30, the J call TRBJ1-3, with 9 bases fitting TRBD1. Looked up from germline, CDR1 is GTSNPN and CDR2 is SVGIG (reference sequence). The CDR3 runs 13 residues. With 5 bases clipped from V and 4 bases from J, the junction kept 3 bases outside the gene matches. The CDR3 coding sequence is TGTGCCTGGGGGACAGGGAACGGAAACACCATATATTTT. Its protein product is CAWGTGNGNTIYF. Based on the CDR3 plus reference TRBV30 and TRBJ1-3, the full variable domain is SQTIHQWPATLVQPVGSPLSLECTVEGTSNPNLYWYRQAAGRGLQLLFYSVGIGQISSEVPQNLSASRPQDRQFILSSKKLLLSDSGFYLCAWGTGNGNTIYFGEGSWLTVV.

The chain joins TRBV4-3 to TRBJ2-6, with a possible D match to TRBD2 (7 bases). The germline V and J ends were trimmed by 2 bases and 2 bases, with 13 bases remaining between them. Germline V gene lookup returns CDR1 LGHNA and CDR2 YSLEER. The CDR3 extends over 17 amino acids. CDR3 loop: CASSQNAGAAGANVLTF. The CDR3 coding sequence is TGCGCCAGCAGCCAAAATGCGGGGGCGGCTGGGGCCAACGTCCTGACTTTC.

The CDR3 sequence is CASSVDGNPLPPDTQYF. DNA for the CDR3: TGTGCCAGCAGCGTAGACGGGAACCCACTACCCCCAGATACGCAGTATTTT. V is TRBV9 and J is TRBJ2-3; perhaps TRBD2 as D (5 bases). The CDR3 spans 17 residues. Trimming left V 0 bases short and J 4 bases short, with 18 bases between. Germline assignment: CDR1 SGDLS and CDR2 YYNGEE.

This clone came up once. The chain recombines TRBV24-1 with TRBJ2-5, with D possibly TRBD1 on 6 matching bases. Germline V gene data show CDR1 as KGHDR and CDR2 as SFDVKD. This CDR3 is built from 15 residues. V was clipped by 1 base and J by 5 bases, with 13 bases between them. In DNA form, the CDR3 reads TGTGCCACCAGTGATTTCGGACAGCGTGAGGAGACCCAGTACTTC. The encoded protein is CATSDFGQREETQYF.

This chain joins TRBV19 and TRBJ1-1, with TRBD1 matching over 8 bases. V lost 3 bases and J lost 0; bases outside the gene matches: 15. This CDR3 has 19 residues. Germline V gene lookup returns CDR1 LNHDA and CDR2 SQIVND (reference sequence). The CDR3 bases are TGTGCCAGTAGTATGGATCCCGGGACAGGAAGTTTCATGAACACTGAAGCTTTCTTT. Translated, it gives CASSMDPGTGSFMNTEAFF.

CDR3 nucleotides: TGTGCCAGCAGTTTAGCGGGGTGGGGGATCGCGAACACCGGGGAGCTGTTTTTT. The encoded protein is CASSLAGWGIANTGELFF. The chain has TRBV28 and TRBJ2-2; tentative D call: TRBD2 (6 bases). The germline V gene has CDR1 MDHEN and CDR2 SYDVKM. Trimming took off 2 bases at V and 0 bases at J, with 16 bases between the two ends. The CDR3 sequence is 18 residues long.

This chain connects TRBV7-8 to TRBJ2-1; a weak D match, TRBD2 (6 bases). Germline lookup yields CDR1 SGHVS and CDR2 FQNEAQ. The CDR3 is made up of 15 amino acids. V lost 3 bases and J 1 base, leaving 10 bases between the germline ends. The CDR3 DNA reads TGTGCCAGCAGCTTCCGTCGGGGGTCCTACAATGAGCAGTTCTTC. It translates to CASSFRRGSYNEQFF.

The genes are TRBV28 and TRBJ1-5, with D perhaps TRBD1 (5 bases). Between the trimmed V and J ends, which lost 4 bases and 5 bases, there was a span of 24 bases. The CDR3 runs 18 residues. The germline gives CDR1 MDHEN, CDR2 SYDVKM. The CDR3 reads CASSSRFGWGLTDQPQHF. The CDR3 DNA reads TGTGCCAGCAGTTCGAGGTTCGGTTGGGGGTTGACGGATCAGCCCCAGCATTTT.

The chain recombines TRBV6-5 with TRBJ2-7; D is ambiguous. Germline values: CDR1 MNHEY, CDR2 SVGAGI. The CDR3 sequence is 14 residues long. Trimming stripped 2 bases from V and 6 bases from J, with 14 bases between. CDR3 protein: CASSYMRYRTEQYF. The CDR3 DNA sequence: TGTGCCAGCAGTTACATGCGGTATCGCACCGAGCAGTACTTC.

The gene calls are TRBV5-1 and TRBJ2-1; TRBD1 matches at 8 bases. Looked up from germline, CDR1 is SGHRS and CDR2 is YFSETQ. The CDR3 loop spans 14 amino acids. V dropped 2 bases and J dropped 9; count of bases not matched to a gene: 7. The CDR3 nucleotides read TGCGCCAGCAGCTTTTTGACAGGGGCCGGTGAGCAGTTCTTC. Its translation is CASSFLTGAGEQFF.

The CDR3 is CASSDGLAGVLDTQYF. For the CDR3, the DNA is TGTGCCAGCAGCGACGGACTAGCGGGAGTTCTGGATACGCAGTATTTT. The rearrangement uses TRBV7-9 and TRBJ2-3; 13 nucleotides line up with TRBD2. The CDR3 loop spans 16 amino acids. The V gene's germline CDR1 is SEHNR and CDR2 FQNEAQ (reference sequence). Losses at the gene ends were 5 bases for V and 6 bases for J; bases not matched to a gene: 8.

This chain links TRBV19 with TRBJ2-3, with 13 nucleotides matching TRBD2. Germline values: CDR1 LNHDA, CDR2 SQIVND (reference sequence). J gave up 6 bases and V 9 bases, and 6 bases lay outside the gene matches. The CDR3 contains 14 residues. The CDR3 loop is CASKGLAGEDTQYF. DNA for the CDR3: TGTGCCAGCAAAGGACTAGCGGGAGAGGATACGCAGTATTTT.

The chain couples TRBV15 to TRBJ1-3; D is unclear. CDR1 and CDR2 from the germline V gene are LNHNV and YYDKDF (reference sequence). V lost 8 bases and J lost 0, with 5 bases in between. CDR3 length equals 12 residues. The CDR3 nucleotides read TGTGCCACCTCCGACTCTGGAAACACCATATATTTT. This sequence encodes CATSDSGNTIYF.

The chain is built from TRBV18 and TRBJ2-2; D gene ambiguous. The germline V gene has CDR1 KGHSH and CDR2 LQKENI. V was cut by 4 bases and J by 0 bases, with 3 bases left in between. The CDR3 loop spans 13 amino acids. The CDR3 region is CASSRTNTGELFF. The CDR3 DNA is TGTGCCAGCTCACGGACGAACACCGGGGAGCTGTTTTTT.

CDR3 in amino acids: CASSPTVRTEAFF. In nucleotides, the CDR3 is TGTGCCAGCAGCCCGACGGTGCGCACTGAAGCTTTCTTT. V and J are TRBV7-8 and TRBJ1-1; no firm D call. Germline CDR1 is SGHVS and CDR2 is FQNEAQ. V shed 5 bases and J shed 4 bases, with 11 bases lying between them. This CDR3 has 13 residues. The variable domain in full, with the rest retrieved from reference TRBV7-8 and TRBJ1-1, is GAGVSQSPRYKVAKRGQDVALRCDPISGHVSLFWYQQALGQGPEFLTYFQNEAQLDKSGLPSDRFFAERPEGSVSTLKIQRTQQEDSAVYLCASSPTVRTEAFFGQGTRLTVV.

The rearrangement links TRBV28 to TRBJ2-7; 8 bases align to TRBD2. Losses at the gene ends were 7 bases for V and 6 bases for J; bases not matched to a gene: 8. The CDR3 consists of 13 residues. The germline V gene has CDR1 MDHEN and CDR2 SYDVKM. CDR3 sequence: CASIRSGSLEQYF. The DNA of the CDR3 is TGTGCCAGCATCCGGAGCGGGAGCCTCGAGCAGTACTTC.

This clone was observed once. V and J are TRBV9 and TRBJ2-1; 9 nucleotides agree with TRBD2. Germline trimming cut 3 bases from V and 2 bases from J; bases unmatched to any gene: 3. This CDR3 comprises 15 residues. Germline V gene lookup returns CDR1 SGDLS and CDR2 YYNGEE. CDR3 sequence reads: CASSDSGRPYNEQFF. DNA for the CDR3: TGTGCCAGCAGCGACAGCGGGAGGCCCTACAATGAGCAGTTCTTC.

The chain carries TRBV11-3 and TRBJ2-3; 14 bases align to TRBD2. Germline loops: CDR1 SGHNT, CDR2 YENEEA. The length of the CDR3 is 16 residues. V trimming: 2 bases; J trimming: 4 bases; junction bases outside the gene matches: 2. The CDR3 DNA reads as TGTGCCAGCAGCTTACTGGGACTAGCGGGGGCAGATACGCAGTATTTT. Amino acids: CASSLLGLAGADTQYF.

This clone appeared once. The chain has TRBV5-6 and TRBJ1-2; 7 bases are a match to TRBD1. Germline V lookup: CDR1 SGHDT, CDR2 YYEEEE. This CDR3 comprises 13 residues. V shed 1 base and J 4 bases; nucleotides not matched to a gene: 1. This chain's CDR3 is CASSLRDSYGYTF. CDR3 DNA sequence: TGTGCCAGCAGCTTGAGGGACAGCTATGGCTACACCTTC.

Here the CDR3 DNA reads TGTGCCAGCAGTGAAGCGCTGGGCCTCGCTTCTGGGGAGCTGTTTTTT. Translating it yields CASSEALGLASGELFF. This chain uses TRBV6-1 with TRBJ2-2; D unclear. Germline V gene sequence: CDR1 MNHNS, CDR2 SASEGT. The V end was cut by 0 bases, the J end by 8 bases, with 16 bases between. The CDR3 spans 16 residues.

The J gene is TRBJ2-2, the V gene TRBV9; 8 bases fit TRBD2. The CDR3 runs to 15 residues. V lost 0 bases to trimming and J lost 3 bases; unmatched junction nucleotides: 1. The germline CDR1 and CDR2 sequences are SGDLS and YYNGEE. The CDR3 is CASSVGAGDTGELFF. For the CDR3, the DNA is TGTGCCAGCAGCGTAGGAGCGGGGGACACCGGGGAGCTGTTTTTT.

The chain combines TRBV7-6 with TRBJ2-3; no firm D call. The V end lost 1 base, the J end lost 2 bases, and 7 bases lay between the germline ends. The germline gives CDR1 SGHVS, CDR2 FNYEAQ. The CDR3 sequence is 14 residues long. CDR3 region: CASSLDPLTDTQYF. The CDR3 nucleotides are TGTGCCAGCAGCTTAGACCCCCTCACAGATACGCAGTATTTT.

The V call is TRBV24-1, the J call TRBJ1-2; 7 bases line up with TRBD1. CDR1 KGHDR and CDR2 SFDVKD come from the germline V gene. This CDR3 contains 13 residues. J gave up 5 bases and V 3 bases, and 2 bases lay outside the gene matches. The CDR3 here is CATSDGRGYGYTF. The DNA for the CDR3 is TGTGCCACCAGTGATGGCAGGGGGTATGGCTACACCTTC.

This sequence joins TRBV10-2 and TRBJ2-1; D is unresolved. From germline, CDR1 is WSHSY and CDR2 SAAADI. With 3 bases removed from V and 0 bases from J, the gap between germline ends came to 12 bases. The CDR3 totals 16 residues. The CDR3 nucleotides are TGCGCCAGCAGTGACTTCCCTTATAGCTCCTACAATGAGCAGTTCTTC. It is translated as CASSDFPYSSYNEQFF.

The chain couples TRBV7-8 to TRBJ1-3, with a tentative D call TRBD1 (6 bases). The CDR3 spans 16 residues. CDR1 SGHVS and CDR2 FQNEAQ come from the germline V gene. V shed 5 bases and J shed 3 bases, with 17 bases lying between them. The CDR3 here is CASSPSLGRGGNTIYF. The CDR3 nucleotides are TGTGCCAGCAGCCCCAGCCTGGGCAGGGGTGGAAACACCATATATTTT.

V and J are TRBV7-8 and TRBJ1-1, with 9 bases fitting TRBD1. The ends lost 2 bases at V and 11 bases at J; junction bases unmatched: 9. Germline loops: CDR1 SGHVS, CDR2 FQNEAQ. The CDR3 has 14 residues. CDR3 DNA: TGTGCCAGCAGCTTACCGGGACAGGGATTGCATGCTTTCTTT. Protein: CASSLPGQGLHAFF.

This chain connects TRBV5-1 to TRBJ2-6; D might be TRBD2 (6 bases). Germline CDR1 is SGHRS and CDR2 is YFSETQ. This CDR3 spans 15 amino acids. The V gene lost 1 base and the J gene lost 1 base, with 6 bases spanning the gap. Here the CDR3 reads CASSLRGSGANVLTF. The CDR3 region has the DNA TGCGCCAGCAGCTTGCGGGGGTCTGGGGCCAACGTCCTGACTTTC.